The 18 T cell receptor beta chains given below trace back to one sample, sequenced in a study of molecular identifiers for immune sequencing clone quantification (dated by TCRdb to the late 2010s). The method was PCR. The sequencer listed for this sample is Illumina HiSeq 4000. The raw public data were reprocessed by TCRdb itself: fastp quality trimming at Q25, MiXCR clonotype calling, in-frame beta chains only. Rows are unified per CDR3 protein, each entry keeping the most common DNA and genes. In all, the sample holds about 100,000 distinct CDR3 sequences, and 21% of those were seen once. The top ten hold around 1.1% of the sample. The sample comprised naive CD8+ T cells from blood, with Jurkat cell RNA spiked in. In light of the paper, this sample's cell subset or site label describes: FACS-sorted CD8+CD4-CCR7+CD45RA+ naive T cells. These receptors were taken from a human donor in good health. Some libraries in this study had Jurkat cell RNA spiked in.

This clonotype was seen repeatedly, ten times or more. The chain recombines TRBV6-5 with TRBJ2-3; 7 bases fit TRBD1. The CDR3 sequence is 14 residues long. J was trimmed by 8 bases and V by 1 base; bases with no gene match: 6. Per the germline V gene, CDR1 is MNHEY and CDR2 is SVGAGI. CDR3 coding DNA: TGTGCCAGCAGTTACTTCTCGGGACAGATTACGCAGTATTTT. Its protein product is CASSYFSGQITQYF.

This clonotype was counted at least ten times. The CDR3 spells CASSLSSEGAYEQYF. CDR3 bases: TGTGCCAGCAGCTTATCCTCGGAAGGGGCCTACGAGCAGTACTTC. The chain joins TRBV7-6 to TRBJ2-7; TRBD1 is a possible D gene (5 bases). Germline lookup yields CDR1 SGHVS and CDR2 FNYEAQ. Trimming shortened V by 2 bases and J by 2 bases, and 13 bases separated the two germline ends. The length of the CDR3 is 15 residues.

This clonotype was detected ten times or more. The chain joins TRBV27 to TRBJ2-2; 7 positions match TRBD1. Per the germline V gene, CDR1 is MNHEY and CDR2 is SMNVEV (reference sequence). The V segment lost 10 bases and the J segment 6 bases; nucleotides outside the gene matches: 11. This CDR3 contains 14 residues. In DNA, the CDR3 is TGTGCCACGTGCGTACAGACAGGGTCCGGGGAGCTGTTTTTT. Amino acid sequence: CATCVQTGSGELFF.

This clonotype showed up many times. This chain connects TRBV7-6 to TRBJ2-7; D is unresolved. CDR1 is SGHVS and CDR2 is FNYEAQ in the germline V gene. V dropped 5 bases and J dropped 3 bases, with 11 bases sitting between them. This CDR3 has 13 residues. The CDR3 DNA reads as TGTGCCAGCAGCCGTAGCCAAGACTACGAGCAGTACTTC. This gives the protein CASSRSQDYEQYF.

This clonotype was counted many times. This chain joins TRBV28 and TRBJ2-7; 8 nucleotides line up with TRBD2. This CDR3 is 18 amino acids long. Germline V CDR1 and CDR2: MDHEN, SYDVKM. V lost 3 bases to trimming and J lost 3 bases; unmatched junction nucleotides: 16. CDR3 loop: CASSFRSGLVGRGYEQYF. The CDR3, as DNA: TGTGCCAGCAGTTTTCGGTCAGGGCTAGTCGGGAGGGGCTACGAGCAGTACTTC.

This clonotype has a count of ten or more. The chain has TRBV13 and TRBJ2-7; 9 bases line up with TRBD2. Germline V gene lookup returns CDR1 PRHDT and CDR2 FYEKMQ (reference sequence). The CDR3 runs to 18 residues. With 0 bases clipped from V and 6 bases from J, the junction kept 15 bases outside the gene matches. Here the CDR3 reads CASSLGRNGGRARAEQYF. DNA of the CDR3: TGTGCCAGCAGCTTAGGCAGGAATGGCGGGAGGGCCCGGGCCGAGCAGTACTTC. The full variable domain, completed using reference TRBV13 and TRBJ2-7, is AAGVIQSPRHLIKEKRETATLKCYPIPRHDTVYWYQQGPGQDPQFLISFYEKMQSDKGSIPDRFSAQQFSDYHSELNMSSLELGDSALYFCASSLGRNGGRARAEQYFGPGTRLTVT.

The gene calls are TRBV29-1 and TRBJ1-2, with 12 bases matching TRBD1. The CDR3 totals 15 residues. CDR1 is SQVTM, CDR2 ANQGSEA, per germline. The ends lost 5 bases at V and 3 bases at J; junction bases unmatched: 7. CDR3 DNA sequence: TGCAGCGTTCTACCGGGGACAGGGGGCGACTATGGCTACACCTTC. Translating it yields CSVLPGTGGDYGYTF.

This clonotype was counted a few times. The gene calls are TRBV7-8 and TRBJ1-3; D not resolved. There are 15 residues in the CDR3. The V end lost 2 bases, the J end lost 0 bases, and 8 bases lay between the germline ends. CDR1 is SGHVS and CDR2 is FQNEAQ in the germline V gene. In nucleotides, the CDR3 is TGTGCCAGCAGCTTAACGGGAGGCTCTGGAAACACCATATATTTT. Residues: CASSLTGGSGNTIYF.

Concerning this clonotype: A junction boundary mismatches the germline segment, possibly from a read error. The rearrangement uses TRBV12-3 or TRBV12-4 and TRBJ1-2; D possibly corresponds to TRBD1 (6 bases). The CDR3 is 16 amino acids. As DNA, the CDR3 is TGTGCCAGCAGTTTATGGTATGGGGGCGGTGGCTATGACTACACCTTC. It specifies CASSLWYGGGGYDYTF.

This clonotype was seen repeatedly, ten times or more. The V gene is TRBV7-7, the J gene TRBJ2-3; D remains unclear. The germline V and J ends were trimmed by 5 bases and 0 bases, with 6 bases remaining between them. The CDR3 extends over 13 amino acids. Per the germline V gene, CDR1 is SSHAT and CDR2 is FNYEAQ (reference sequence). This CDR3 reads CASSPLSTDTQYF. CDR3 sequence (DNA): TGTGCCAGCAGCCCCCTCAGCACAGATACGCAGTATTTT.

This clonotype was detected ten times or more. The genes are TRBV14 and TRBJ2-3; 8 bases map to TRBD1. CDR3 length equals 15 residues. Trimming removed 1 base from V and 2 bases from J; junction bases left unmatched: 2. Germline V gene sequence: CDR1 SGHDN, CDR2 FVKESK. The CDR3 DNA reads TGTGCCAGCAGCCAAGGACAGGGGTACACAGATACGCAGTATTTT. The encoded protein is CASSQGQGYTDTQYF.

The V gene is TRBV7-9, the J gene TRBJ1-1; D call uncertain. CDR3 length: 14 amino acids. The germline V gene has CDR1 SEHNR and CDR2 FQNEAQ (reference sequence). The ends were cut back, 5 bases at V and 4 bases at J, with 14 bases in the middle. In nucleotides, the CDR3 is TGTGCCAGCAGCCCCTGGGCAGGACTCACTGAAGCTTTCTTT. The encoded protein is CASSPWAGLTEAFF.

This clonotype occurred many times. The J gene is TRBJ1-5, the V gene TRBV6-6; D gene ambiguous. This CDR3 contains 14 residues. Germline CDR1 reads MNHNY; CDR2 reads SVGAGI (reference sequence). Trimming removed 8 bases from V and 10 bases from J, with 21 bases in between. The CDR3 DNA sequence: TGTGCCAGCGGCCCCGACACTACCCCCACCCCCCAGCATTTT. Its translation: CASGPDTTPTPQHF.

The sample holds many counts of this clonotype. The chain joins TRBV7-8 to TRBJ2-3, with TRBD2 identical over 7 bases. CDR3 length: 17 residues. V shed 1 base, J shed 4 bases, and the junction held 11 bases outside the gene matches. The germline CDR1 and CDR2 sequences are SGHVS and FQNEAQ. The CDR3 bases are TGTGCCAGCAGCTTAGTGCCCAGCGGGGTTAGGGCAGATACGCAGTATTTT. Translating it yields CASSLVPSGVRADTQYF.

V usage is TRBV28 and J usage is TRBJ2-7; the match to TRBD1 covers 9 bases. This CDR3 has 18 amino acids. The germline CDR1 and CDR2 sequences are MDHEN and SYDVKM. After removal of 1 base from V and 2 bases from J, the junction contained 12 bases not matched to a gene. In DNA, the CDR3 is TGTGCCAGCAGTTTATACCCCACCGTAGGACAGGGGACCTACGAGCAGTACTTC. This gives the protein CASSLYPTVGQGTYEQYF.

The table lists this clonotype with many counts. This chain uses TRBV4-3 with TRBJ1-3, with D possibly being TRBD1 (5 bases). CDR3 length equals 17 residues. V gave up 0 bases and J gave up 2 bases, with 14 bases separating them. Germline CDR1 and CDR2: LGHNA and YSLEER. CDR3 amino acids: CASSQDPPGLTGNTIYF. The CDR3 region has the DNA TGCGCCAGCAGCCAAGATCCCCCGGGGCTTACTGGAAACACCATATATTTT.

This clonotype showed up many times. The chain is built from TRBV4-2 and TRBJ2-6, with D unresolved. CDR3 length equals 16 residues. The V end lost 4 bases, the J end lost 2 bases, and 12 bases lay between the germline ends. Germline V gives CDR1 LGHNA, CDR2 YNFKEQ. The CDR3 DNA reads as TGTGCCAGCAGCCCCAACAGTTGGGCTGGGGCCAACGTCCTGACTTTC. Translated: CASSPNSWAGANVLTF.

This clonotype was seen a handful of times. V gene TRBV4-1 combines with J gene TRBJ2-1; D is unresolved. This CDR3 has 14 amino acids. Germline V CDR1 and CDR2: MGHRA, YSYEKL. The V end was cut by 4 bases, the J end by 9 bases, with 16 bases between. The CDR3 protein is CASSPPSSVGEQFF. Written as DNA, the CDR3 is TGCGCCAGCAGCCCCCCGAGCTCGGTGGGTGAGCAGTTCTTC.